This T cell receptor (beta chain) was recovered during a study of CD8 T cells in ankylosing spondylitis. The V gene lost 0 bases and the J gene lost 4 bases, with 14 bases spanning the gap. The CDR3 is made up of 16 amino acids. Germline lookup yields CDR1 SGHDT and CDR2 YYEEEE. There are a few counts of this clonotype. MiXCR, run by TCRdb on the 5' RACE reads, gives a single entry per CDR3 protein. The table includes approximately 150,000 distinct CDR3 sequences, about a third detected once. The specimen sequenced was synovial fluid, either unsorted or a sorted T cell fraction (not recorded which). This chain joins TRBV5-6 and TRBJ1-3; D is ambiguous. This TCR was recovered from a male donor with ankylosing spondylitis. In DNA, the CDR3 is TGTGCCAGCAGCTTGGGTACCGGGGTTTCAGGAAACACCATATATTTT. Translated: CASSLGTGVSGNTIYF.